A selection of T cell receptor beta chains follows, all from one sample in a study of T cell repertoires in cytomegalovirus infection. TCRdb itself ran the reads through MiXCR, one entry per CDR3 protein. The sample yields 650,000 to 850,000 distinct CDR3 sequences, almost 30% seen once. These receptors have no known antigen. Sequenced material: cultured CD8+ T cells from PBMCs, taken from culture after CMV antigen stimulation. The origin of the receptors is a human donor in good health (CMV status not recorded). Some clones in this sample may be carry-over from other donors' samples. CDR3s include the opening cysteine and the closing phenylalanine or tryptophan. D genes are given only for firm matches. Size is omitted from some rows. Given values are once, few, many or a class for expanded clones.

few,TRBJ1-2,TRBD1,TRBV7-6,TGTGCCAGCAGCCCAATAGCGACAGGGCGGAACTATGGCTACACCTTC,CASSPIATGRNYGYTF
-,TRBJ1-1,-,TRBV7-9,TGTGCCAGCAGCGTATACATAGGGGATGAGGGGACTGAAGCTTTCTTT,CASSVYIGDEGTEAFF
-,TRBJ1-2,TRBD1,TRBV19,TGTGCCAGTAGTATAAAGGGACAGCCGGATTACTATGGCTACACCTTC,CASSIKGQPDYYGYTF
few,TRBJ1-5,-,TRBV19,TGTGCCAGTAGTATAGCACCGGAACAACCGAGGCCCCAGCATTTT,CASSIAPEQPRPQHF
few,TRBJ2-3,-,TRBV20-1,TGCAGTGCTAGAGATGAGGATGGGGGGTTCGCAGATACGCAGTATTTT,CSARDEDGGFADTQYF
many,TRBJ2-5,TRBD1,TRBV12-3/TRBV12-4,TGTGCCAGCAGTTTCCGGACAGGGGCCCATCAAGAGACCCAGTACTTC,CASSFRTGAHQETQYF
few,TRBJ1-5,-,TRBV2,TGTGCCAGCAGACCAAACAGGGACCCCCAGCATTTT,CASRPNRDPQHF
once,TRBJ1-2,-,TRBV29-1,TGCAGCGTTGAAGACCTTGATAGTTTTGAAGATGGCTACACCTTC,CSVEDLDSFEDGYTF
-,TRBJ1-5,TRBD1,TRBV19,TGTGCCAGTAGTATAGATCACGGGACAGGGAACCAGCCCCAGCATTTT,CASSIDHGTGNQPQHF
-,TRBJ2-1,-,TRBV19,TGTGCCAGTAGTATAGTCCCCAGCTCCTACAATGAGCAGTTCTTC,CASSIVPSSYNEQFF
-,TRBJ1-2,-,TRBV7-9,TGTGCCAGCAGCTTAGAAGGGGGACCCTATGGCTACACCTTC,CASSLEGGPYGYTF
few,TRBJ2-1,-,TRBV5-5,TGTGCCAGCAGCTTTCTTAGTGAAGAGCAGTTCTTC,CASSFLSEEQFF
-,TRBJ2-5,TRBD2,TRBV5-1,TGCGCCAGCAGCGGACGGGGGGGAGACCAAGAGACCCAGTACTTC,CASSGRGGDQETQYF
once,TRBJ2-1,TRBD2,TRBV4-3,TGCGCCAGCAGCCCCTTCTCGGGACTAGGGATTGGTGAGCAGTTCTTC,CASSPFSGLGIGEQFF
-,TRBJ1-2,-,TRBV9,TGTGCCAGCAGCGGAACAGGGACCTGGGATCCATCATCGTATGGCTACACCTTC,CASSGTGTWDPSSYGYTF
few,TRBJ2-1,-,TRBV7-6,TGTGCCAGCAGCTTCCCTCCCGACAGCGAGCAGTTCTTC,CASSFPPDSEQFF
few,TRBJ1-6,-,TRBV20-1,TGCAGTGCTAGATTTTTTACGGGGTCCTATAATTCACCCCTCCACTTT,CSARFFTGSYNSPLHF
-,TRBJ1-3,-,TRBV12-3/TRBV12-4,TGTGCCAGTAGTGTAGTTGGAAACACCATATATTTT,CASSVVGNTIYF
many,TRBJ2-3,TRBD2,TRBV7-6,TGTGCCAGCAGCCGGGGGGGACAAGATACGCAGTATTTT,CASSRGGQDTQYF
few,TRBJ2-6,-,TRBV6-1,TGTGCCAGCAGTCCTCGAGGGGTCTCTGGGGCCAACGTCCTGACTTTC,CASSPRGVSGANVLTF
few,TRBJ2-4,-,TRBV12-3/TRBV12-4,TGTGCCAGCAGTCCGGGGCCTACCGCAAACATTCAGTACTTC,CASSPGPTANIQYF
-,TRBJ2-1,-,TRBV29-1,TGCAGCGTTGGTTTGTCGCATGAGCAGTTCTTC,CSVGLSHEQFF